The 32 T cell receptor beta chains reported below all come from one sample, sequenced in a study of PD-1 and CTLA-4 blockade in melanoma. Assay: immunoSEQ multiplex PCR; the TCRdb copy retains only in-frame clones and omits some. The data hold roughly 30,000 clones, with around 93% observed a single time. Sequenced here: CD8+ T cells from peripheral blood, sampled from a patient given anti-PD-1 treatment. All receptors derive from a human donor with melanoma.

The chain combines TRBV7-2 with TRBJ1-1; no definite D call. The CDR3 sequence is 12 residues long. Germline CDR1 SGHTA, CDR2 FQGNSA. The ends were cut back, 6 bases at V and 4 bases at J, with 9 bases in the middle. The CDR3 spells CASSSASTEAFF. In nucleotides, the CDR3 is TGTGCCAGCAGTTCTGCGAGCACTGAAGCTTTCTTT. Combining the CDR3 with reference TRBV7-2 and TRBJ1-1 gives the whole variable domain GAGVSQSPSNKVTEKGKDVELRCDPISGHTALYWYRQSLGQGLEFLIYFQGNSAPDKSGLPSDRFSAERTGGSVSTLTIQRTQQEDSAVYLCASSSASTEAFFGQGTRLTVV.

This rearrangement joins TRBV11-2 to TRBJ2-7, with TRBD1 identical over 8 bases. The CDR3 has 13 amino acids. Germline assignment: CDR1 SGHAT and CDR2 FQNNGV. The V and J ends lost 3 bases and 6 bases, in that order; junction bases with no gene match: 4. The CDR3 reads CASSLTGVGEQYF. The CDR3 DNA sequence: TGTGCCAGCAGCTTGACAGGGGTGGGCGAGCAGTACTTC.

The chain employs TRBV30 and TRBJ2-5; TRBD2 agrees at 8 bases. In germline, CDR1 is GTSNPN, CDR2 SVGIG (reference sequence). V was clipped by 2 bases and J by 1 base; unmatched bases: 6. The CDR3 length is 15 residues. The chain's CDR3 is CAWSRIAGSQETQYF. Here the CDR3 DNA reads TGTGCCTGGAGTCGGATAGCGGGGTCCCAAGAGACCCAGTACTTC.

This chain uses TRBV27 with TRBJ2-7; D may be TRBD1 (6 bases). CDR1 and CDR2 (germline): MNHEY, SMNVEV (reference sequence). The CDR3 runs to 16 residues. V lost 3 bases, J lost 2 bases, and 17 bases lay in between. CDR3 DNA: TGTGCCAGCAGTTTGCTCCAGGGGAGTACGCCCTACGAGCAGTACTTC. It codes for CASSLLQGSTPYEQYF.

The J gene is TRBJ2-1, the V gene TRBV18; the match to TRBD2 covers 7 bases. CDR1 is KGHSH and CDR2 is LQKENI in the germline V gene. CDR3 length: 16 amino acids. V was pared by 5 bases and J by 12 bases, with 19 bases of the junction left unmatched. The CDR3 DNA reads TGTGCCAGCTCAGCGGGAGTTACCCACCCCAGTTTTGGGCAGTTCTTC. Its translation is CASSAGVTHPSFGQFF.

V and J are TRBV27 and TRBJ1-6; no reliable D call. The CDR3 has 14 residues. V was shortened by 3 bases and J by 5 bases, with 8 bases between the two germline ends. The germline CDR1 and CDR2 sequences are MNHEY and SMNVEV (reference sequence). The CDR3 coding sequence is TGTGCCAGCAGTTTTGGCGTGGATAATTCACCCCTCCACTTT. Translating it yields CASSFGVDNSPLHF.

The chain employs TRBV30 and TRBJ2-7; D is unclear. There are 13 residues in the CDR3. Between the trimmed V and J ends, which lost 4 bases and 0 bases, there was a span of 10 bases. CDR1 is GTSNPN and CDR2 is SVGIG in the germline V gene (reference sequence). The CDR3 loop is CAWNSGSSYEQYF. The DNA of the CDR3 is TGTGCCTGGAATTCGGGCAGCTCCTACGAGCAGTACTTC.

The V and J genes are TRBV3-1 (or the pseudogene TRBV3-2) and TRBJ1-2, with D possibly matching TRBD1 (5 bases). This CDR3 contains 15 residues. Germline assignment: CDR1 LGHDT and CDR2 YNNKEL (reference sequence). Trimming pared 5 bases from V and 5 bases from J, leaving 18 bases between. CDR3 sequence reads: CASSKDITAPYGYTF. In nucleotides, the CDR3 is TGTGCCAGCAGCAAGGACATAACAGCGCCTTATGGCTACACCTTC.

The chain uses TRBV12-3 or TRBV12-4 and TRBJ1-1; D unresolved. V was clipped by 1 base and J by 4 bases, with 7 bases between them. This CDR3 spans 13 amino acids. CDR3 in amino acids: CASSLGEVTEAFF. The DNA of the CDR3 is TGTGCCAGCAGTTTAGGGGAAGTCACTGAAGCTTTCTTT.

The rearrangement uses TRBV3-1 (or the pseudogene TRBV3-2) and TRBJ2-2; D unclear. CDR3 length: 14 amino acids. Trimming removed 2 bases at V and 0 bases at J, with 4 bases between. CDR1 is LGHDT and CDR2 is YNNKEL in the germline V gene (reference sequence). The CDR3 is CASSQRPNTGELFF. The DNA for the CDR3 is TGTGCCAGCAGCCAAAGACCGAACACCGGGGAGCTGTTTTTT.

The chain employs TRBV19 and TRBJ2-7; weak D call: TRBD2 (6 bases). This CDR3 has 14 residues. Deletions cut 1 base from V and 3 bases from J, with 10 bases between. The V gene's germline CDR1 is LNHDA and CDR2 SQIVND (reference sequence). Written as DNA, the CDR3 is TGTGCCAGTAGTATAGGCGGGGCAGGCTACGAGCAGTACTTC. This codes for CASSIGGAGYEQYF. Filled out from reference TRBV19 and TRBJ2-7, the complete variable domain reads DGGITQSPKYLFRKEGQNVTLSCEQNLNHDAMYWYRQDPGQGLRLIYYSQIVNDFQKGDIAEGYSVSREKKESFPLTVTSAQKNPTAFYLCASSIGGAGYEQYFGPGTRLTVT.

V gene TRBV9 combines with J gene TRBJ1-1; D is unresolved. V was shortened by 0 bases and J by 5 bases, with 8 bases between the two germline ends. This CDR3 is built from 13 residues. CDR1 SGDLS and CDR2 YYNGEE come from the germline V gene. CDR3 sequence reads: CASSVGGRTEAFF. The DNA of the CDR3 is TGTGCCAGCAGCGTAGGGGGTCGGACTGAAGCTTTCTTT.

The chain combines TRBV3-1 (or the pseudogene TRBV3-2) with TRBJ2-5, with 8 bases aligning to TRBD1. The CDR3 runs to 23 residues. Trimming removed 0 bases from V and 0 bases from J; junction bases left unmatched: 24. Germline-derived CDR1 and CDR2 are LGHDT and YNNKEL (reference sequence). This chain's CDR3 is CASSQDLGRGVAMGQVYQETQYF. CDR3 sequence (DNA): TGTGCCAGCAGCCAAGATCTGGGGAGAGGGGTCGCCATGGGACAGGTGTACCAAGAGACCCAGTACTTC.

The V call is TRBV29-1, the J call TRBJ1-1; no firm D call. The ends were cut back, 7 bases at V and 0 bases at J, with 3 bases in the middle. CDR1 is SQVTM, CDR2 ANQGSEA, per germline. CDR3 length: 10 amino acids. CDR3 sequence (DNA): TGCAGCGCGATGAACACTGAAGCTTTCTTT. Translating gives CSAMNTEAFF. Drawing the rest from reference TRBV29-1 and TRBJ1-1, the complete variable domain is SAVISQKPSRDICQRGTSLTIQCQVDSQVTMMFWYRQQPGQSLTLIATANQGSEATYESGFVIDKFPISRPNLTFSTLTVSNMSPEDSSIYLCSAMNTEAFFGQGTRLTVV.

J is TRBJ2-2 and V is TRBV6-1, with D possibly being TRBD2 (5 bases). CDR1 MNHNS and CDR2 SASEGT come from the germline V gene. CDR3 length: 13 residues. Between the trimmed V and J ends, which lost 5 bases and 7 bases, there was a span of 11 bases. In nucleotides, the CDR3 is TGTGCCAGCAGTTCAGAGGGTGGCGGGGAGCTGTTTTTT. This gives the protein CASSSEGGGELFF.

The rearrangement joins TRBV19 to TRBJ2-1; no clear D gene. The germline V and J ends were trimmed by 0 bases and 7 bases, with 10 bases remaining between them. Germline V gene data show CDR1 as LNHDA and CDR2 as SQIVND (reference sequence). This CDR3 has 14 residues. CDR3 region: CASSIEGWNNEQFF. The DNA of the CDR3 is TGTGCCAGTAGTATAGAGGGCTGGAATAATGAGCAGTTCTTC.

This rearrangement joins TRBV27 to TRBJ2-5; TRBD2 matches 12 bases. Germline assignment: CDR1 MNHEY and CDR2 SMNVEV (reference sequence). CDR3 length: 15 residues. V shed 7 bases, J shed 3 bases, and the junction held 6 bases outside the gene matches. The CDR3, as DNA: TGTGCCAGCAAAAAGGCTAGCGGGAGGGAAGAGACCCAGTACTTC. Protein product: CASKKASGREETQYF.

The chain couples TRBV5-1 to TRBJ1-1; maybe TRBD1 (6 bases). Deletions cut 2 bases from V and 0 bases from J, with 17 bases between. The CDR3 extends over 17 amino acids. Per the germline V gene, CDR1 is SGHRS and CDR2 is YFSETQ. The CDR3: CASSLTDRTYMNTEAFF. Here the CDR3 DNA reads TGCGCCAGCAGCTTAACTGACAGGACATACATGAACACTGAAGCTTTCTTT.

The rearrangement joins TRBV7-6 to TRBJ1-4, with 7 bases that match TRBD1. CDR1 and CDR2 (germline): SGHVS, FNYEAQ. The CDR3 loop spans 16 amino acids. The junction had 11 bases not matched to a gene; V was cut back by 4 bases and J by 6 bases. CDR3 coding DNA: TGTGCCAGCAGCTCGTGGGATCAGGGGGTTTATGAAAAACTGTTTTTT. Protein: CASSSWDQGVYEKLFF.

CDR3 sequence: CATSSAGGLGYTF. CDR3 DNA sequence: TGTGCCACCAGCAGTGCCGGGGGGCTGGGCTACACCTTC. The rearrangement links TRBV15 to TRBJ1-2; tentative D call: TRBD1 (6 bases). In germline, CDR1 is LNHNV, CDR2 YYDKDF (reference sequence). Trimming took off 3 bases at V and 8 bases at J, with 13 bases between the two ends. This CDR3 spans 13 amino acids.

The genes are TRBV5-4 and TRBJ2-1; D is possibly TRBD1 (6 bases). Germline-derived CDR1 and CDR2 are SGHNT and YYREEE (reference sequence). The CDR3 sequence is 14 residues long. Between the trimmed V and J ends, which lost 2 bases and 3 bases, there was a span of 9 bases. CDR3 bases: TGTGCCAGCAGCTTAGAGGGGGTCTACAATGAGCAGTTCTTC. It is translated as CASSLEGVYNEQFF.

This chain connects TRBV30 to TRBJ1-6; D call uncertain. Germline V gene sequence: CDR1 GTSNPN, CDR2 SVGIG (reference sequence). Trimming stripped 2 bases from V and 6 bases from J, with 14 bases between. The CDR3 length is 15 residues. CDR3 sequence reads: CAWSKATGGNSPLHF. The CDR3 bases are TGTGCCTGGAGTAAGGCGACCGGAGGTAATTCACCCCTCCACTTT.

The J gene is TRBJ2-1, the V gene TRBV7-8; D unclear. The germline V gene encodes CDR1 SGHVS and CDR2 FQNEAQ. This CDR3 region has 13 residues. Trimming removed 3 bases at V and 0 bases at J, with 3 bases between. In DNA form, the CDR3 reads TGTGCCAGCAGCTTTAGCTCCTACAATGAGCAGTTCTTC. This translates into CASSFSSYNEQFF.

This clone was seen just once. The V and J genes are TRBV27 and TRBJ1-2; D not certain. In germline, CDR1 is MNHEY, CDR2 SMNVEV (reference sequence). V gave up 8 bases and J gave up 0 bases, with 16 bases separating them. The length of the CDR3 is 15 residues. The CDR3 region is CASASELTPNYGYTF. CDR3 sequence (DNA): TGTGCCAGCGCCTCCGAGTTGACCCCTAACTATGGCTACACCTTC.

The gene calls are TRBV5-6 and TRBJ2-7, with 8 positions matching TRBD1. Trimming removed 3 bases from V and 2 bases from J; junction bases left unmatched: 13. Germline V gives CDR1 SGHDT, CDR2 YYEEEE. The CDR3 length is 17 residues. The CDR3 DNA reads as TGTGCCAGCAGCTCGGAGAGATTGGGACAGGAACCCTACGAGCAGTACTTC. Translated: CASSSERLGQEPYEQYF.

This clone was seen only once. The chain is built from TRBV6-5 and TRBJ2-1, with D tentatively TRBD2 (5 bases). This CDR3 comprises 16 residues. Trimming cost V 0 bases and J 9 bases, with 18 bases left between them. The germline V gene has CDR1 MNHEY and CDR2 SVGAGI. This CDR3 is CASSYSGSVIESEQFF. CDR3 DNA sequence: TGTGCCAGCAGTTACTCTGGTAGCGTAATAGAGAGTGAGCAGTTCTTC.

The genes are TRBV7-8 and TRBJ1-2; D may be TRBD1 (6 bases). The CDR3 consists of 16 residues. V was clipped by 5 bases and J by 6 bases, with 22 bases between them. The germline gives CDR1 SGHVS, CDR2 FQNEAQ. CDR3 nucleotide sequence: TGTGCCAGCAGCATATCAGGGGTGGGGGCGGTCGATGGCTACACCTTC. It specifies CASSISGVGAVDGYTF.

This clone was counted a few times. The chain carries TRBV29-1 and TRBJ1-2; TRBD1 is a possible D gene (5 bases). The V gene lost 1 base and the J gene lost 7 bases, with 16 bases spanning the gap. Germline lookup yields CDR1 SQVTM and CDR2 ANQGSEA. The CDR3 is made up of 14 amino acids. CDR3 sequence reads: CSVEGAGPGFGYTF. The DNA of the CDR3 is TGCAGCGTTGAAGGGGCAGGGCCTGGGTTTGGCTACACCTTC.

This clone has a single count. The V call is TRBV24-1, the J call TRBJ2-1; a weak D match, TRBD1 (5 bases). The germline CDR1 and CDR2 sequences are KGHDR and SFDVKD. This CDR3 contains 17 residues. V lost 8 bases and J lost 6, with 25 bases in between. Here the CDR3 reads CATTSSRMGPGLNEQFF. In DNA form, the CDR3 reads TGTGCCACCACATCGTCGAGGATGGGGCCGGGTCTCAATGAGCAGTTCTTC.

The J gene is TRBJ2-5, the V gene TRBV10-3; no reliable D call. V lost 2 bases and J 5 bases, leaving 9 bases between the germline ends. Germline CDR1 and CDR2: ENHRY and SYGVKD. This CDR3 spans 13 amino acids. The CDR3 protein is CAISEPLSETQYF. The DNA for the CDR3 is TGTGCCATCAGTGAGCCCCTGAGTGAGACCCAGTACTTC.

The chain uses TRBV18 and TRBJ2-7; no clear D gene. CDR1 and CDR2 from the germline V gene are KGHSH and LQKENI. Trimming left V 1 base short and J 0 bases short, with 7 bases between. This CDR3 contains 14 residues. CDR3 nucleotides: TGTGCCAGCTCACCACGCGACCGCTCCTACGAGCAGTACTTC. This sequence encodes CASSPRDRSYEQYF. Supplemented by reference TRBV18 and TRBJ2-7, the full variable domain reads NAGVMQNPRHLVRRRGQEARLRCSPMKGHSHVYWYRQLPEEGLKFMVYLQKENIIDESGMPKERFSAEFPKEGPSILRIQQVVRGDSAAYFCASSPRDRSYEQYFGPGTRLTVT.

The chain has TRBV28 and TRBJ2-7; D perhaps matches TRBD1 (6 bases). The CDR3 has 14 amino acids. Germline CDR1 MDHEN, CDR2 SYDVKM. Trimming pared 3 bases from V and 1 base from J, leaving 10 bases between. In DNA, the CDR3 is TGTGCCAGCAGTTTCTCGGACAGTTCCTACGAGCAGTACTTC. It yields the protein CASSFSDSSYEQYF. The whole variable domain, filled in from reference TRBV28 and TRBJ2-7, reads DVKVTQSSRYLVKRTGEKVFLECVQDMDHENMFWYRQDPGLGLRLIYFSYDVKMKEKGDIPEGYSVSREKKERFSLILESASTNQTSMYLCASSFSDSSYEQYFGPGTRLTVT.